The clone carrying this TCR beta chain was picked up a small number of times. The entry originates in a study of cytomegalovirus exposure and HLA in healthy donors. The PCR ran on 60 Vbeta and 13 Jbeta primers. Method: immunoSEQ multiplex PCR; TCRdb's copy keeps in-frame clones and lacks some. Altogether about 210,000 clones are present, around 79% being singletons, with the ten largest covering roughly 0.4%. Per germline, CDR1 GTSNPN and CDR2 SVGIG (reference sequence). Germline trimming cut 0 bases from V and 6 bases from J; bases unmatched to any gene: 3. The CDR3 sequence is 13 residues long. Specimen: PBMCs. The receptor was derived from a male donor in good health and CMV-seropositive. The chain links TRBV30 to TRBJ2-3; 7 bases match TRBD1. The CDR3 loop is CAWSVGGADTQYF. CDR3 nucleotides: TGTGCCTGGAGTGTAGGGGGCGCGGATACGCAGTATTTT.